This record concerns one T cell receptor beta chain sequence. Antigen: not known. This entry comes from a study of cytomegalovirus exposure and HLA in healthy donors. Study overall: Early on, a data release was issued that held about 85 million unique TCRs from HLA-typed donors. Study conclusions and caveats: Some public TCRs appeared in many individuals, while most sequences were rare. Specificity for CMV antigens was confirmed in vitro for a few of the CMV-associated chains. Accurate prediction of HLA-A and HLA-B alleles (for most subjects) was reportedly achieved from TCR beta sequences.

CDR3 length equals 14 residues. V lost 2 bases and J lost 8, with 15 bases in between. Germline CDR1 KGHSH, CDR2 LQKENI. The PCR had 60 Vbeta and 13 Jbeta primers. The repertoire was sequenced with immunoSEQ multiplex PCR; TCRdb's copy has only in-frame clones and lacks some. This table holds about 160,000 clones. J is TRBJ1-1 and V is TRBV18, with D possibly matching TRBD1 (5 bases). The sequence came from a woman aged 60-70 years in good health and CMV-seronegative. Specimen: PBMCs. CDR3 amino acids: CASSPDSFEDEAFF. The CDR3, as DNA: TGTGCCAGCTCACCAGACAGTTTTGAAGACGAAGCTTTCTTT.